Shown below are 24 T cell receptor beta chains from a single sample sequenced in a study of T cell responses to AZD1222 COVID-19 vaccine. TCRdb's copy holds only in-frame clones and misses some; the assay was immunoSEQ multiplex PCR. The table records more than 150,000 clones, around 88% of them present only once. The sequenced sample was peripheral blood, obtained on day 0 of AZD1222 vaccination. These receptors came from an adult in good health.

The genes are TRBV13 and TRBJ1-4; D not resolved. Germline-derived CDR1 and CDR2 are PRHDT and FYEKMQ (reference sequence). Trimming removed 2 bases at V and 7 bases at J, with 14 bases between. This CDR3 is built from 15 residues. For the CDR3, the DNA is TGTGCCAGCAGCTTAAGGAGCGGCTCCAGTGAAAAACTGTTTTTT. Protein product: CASSLRSGSSEKLFF.

This CDR3 is CASSQAVVSYNSPLHF. The CDR3 DNA is TGTGCCAGCAGCCAGGCGGTCGTCTCCTATAATTCACCCCTCCACTTT. V usage is TRBV3-1 (or the pseudogene TRBV3-2) and J usage is TRBJ1-6; D gene ambiguous. Between the trimmed V and J ends, which lost 3 bases and 0 bases, there was a span of 9 bases. There are 16 residues in the CDR3. Germline V lookup: CDR1 LGHDT, CDR2 YNNKEL (reference sequence).

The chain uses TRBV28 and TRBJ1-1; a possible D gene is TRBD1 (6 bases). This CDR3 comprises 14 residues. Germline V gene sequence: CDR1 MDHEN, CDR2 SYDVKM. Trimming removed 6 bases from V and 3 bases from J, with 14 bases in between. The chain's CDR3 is CASRQTQGYTEAFF. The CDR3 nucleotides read TGTGCCAGCAGACAGACACAGGGTTACACTGAAGCTTTCTTT.

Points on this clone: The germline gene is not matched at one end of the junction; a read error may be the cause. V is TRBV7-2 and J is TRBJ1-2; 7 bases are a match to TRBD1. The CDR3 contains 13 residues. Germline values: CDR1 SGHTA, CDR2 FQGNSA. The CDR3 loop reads CASSLATGYGYTF. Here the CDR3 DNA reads TGTGCCAGCAGCCTAGCGACAGGGTATGGCTACACCTTC.

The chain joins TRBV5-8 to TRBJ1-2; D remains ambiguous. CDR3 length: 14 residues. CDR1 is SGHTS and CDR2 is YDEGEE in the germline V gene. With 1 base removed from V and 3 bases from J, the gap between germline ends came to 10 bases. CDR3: CASSLRTDHYGYTF. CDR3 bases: TGTGCCAGCAGCTTGAGGACGGACCACTATGGCTACACCTTC.

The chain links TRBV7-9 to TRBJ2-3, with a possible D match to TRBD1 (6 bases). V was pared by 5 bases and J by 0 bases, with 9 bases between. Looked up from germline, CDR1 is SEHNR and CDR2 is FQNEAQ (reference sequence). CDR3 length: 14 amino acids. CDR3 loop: CASSQRGSTDTQYF. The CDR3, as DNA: TGTGCCAGCAGCCAAAGGGGGAGCACAGATACGCAGTATTTT.

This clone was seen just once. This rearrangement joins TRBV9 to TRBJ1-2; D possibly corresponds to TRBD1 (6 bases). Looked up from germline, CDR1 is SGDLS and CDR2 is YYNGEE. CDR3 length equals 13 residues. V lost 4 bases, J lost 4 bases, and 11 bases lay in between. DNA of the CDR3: TGTGCCAGCAGCTTGGACAGTCTCTATGGCTACACCTTC. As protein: CASSLDSLYGYTF.

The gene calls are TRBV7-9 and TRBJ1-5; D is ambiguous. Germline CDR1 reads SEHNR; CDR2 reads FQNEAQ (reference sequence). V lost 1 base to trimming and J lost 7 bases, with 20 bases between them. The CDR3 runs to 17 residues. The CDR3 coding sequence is TGTGCCAGCAGCTTAGTGGCAGGAGAGGACCCTTTGCAGCCCCAGCATTTT. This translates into CASSLVAGEDPLQPQHF.

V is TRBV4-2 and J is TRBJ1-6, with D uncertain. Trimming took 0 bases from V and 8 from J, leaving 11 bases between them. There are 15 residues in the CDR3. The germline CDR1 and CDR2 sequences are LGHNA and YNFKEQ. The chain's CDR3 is CASSQDWGRDSPLHF. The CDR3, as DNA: TGTGCCAGCAGCCAAGATTGGGGTCGGGATTCACCCCTCCACTTT.

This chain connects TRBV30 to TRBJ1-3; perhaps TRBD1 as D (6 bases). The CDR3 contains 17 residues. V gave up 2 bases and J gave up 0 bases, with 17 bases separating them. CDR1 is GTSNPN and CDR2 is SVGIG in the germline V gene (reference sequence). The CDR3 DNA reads TGTGCCTGGAGTCCTTGGGGGGCCATCAACTCTGGAAACACCATATATTTT. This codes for CAWSPWGAINSGNTIYF. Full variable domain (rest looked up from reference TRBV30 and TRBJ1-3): SQTIHQWPATLVQPVGSPLSLECTVEGTSNPNLYWYRQAAGRGLQLLFYSVGIGQISSEVPQNLSASRPQDRQFILSSKKLLLSDSGFYLCAWSPWGAINSGNTIYFGEGSWLTVV.

The CDR3 region has the DNA TGTGCCAGCCACCCGAGCTCCTACAATGAGCAGTTCTTC. Amino acid sequence: CASHPSSYNEQFF. This chain links TRBV19 with TRBJ2-1; no reliable D call. V lost 9 bases and J 0 bases, leaving 9 bases between the germline ends. Germline V gives CDR1 LNHDA, CDR2 SQIVND (reference sequence). The CDR3 is made up of 13 amino acids.

In DNA, the CDR3 is TGCAGCGGCGATGGACTGGTGGGGGAGACCCAGTACTTC. Translation: CSGDGLVGETQYF. The V call is TRBV29-1, the J call TRBJ2-5; D may be TRBD2 (5 bases). Trimming pared 7 bases from V and 5 bases from J, leaving 17 bases between. CDR1 is SQVTM, CDR2 ANQGSEA, per germline. This CDR3 spans 13 amino acids.

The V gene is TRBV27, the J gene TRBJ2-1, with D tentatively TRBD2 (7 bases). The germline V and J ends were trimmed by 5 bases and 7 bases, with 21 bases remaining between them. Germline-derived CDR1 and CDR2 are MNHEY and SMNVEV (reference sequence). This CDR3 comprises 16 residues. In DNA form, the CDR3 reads TGTGCCAGCAGTCGGATTGGGGGAGGGGGAGGGAATGAGCAGTTCTTC. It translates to CASSRIGGGGGNEQFF.

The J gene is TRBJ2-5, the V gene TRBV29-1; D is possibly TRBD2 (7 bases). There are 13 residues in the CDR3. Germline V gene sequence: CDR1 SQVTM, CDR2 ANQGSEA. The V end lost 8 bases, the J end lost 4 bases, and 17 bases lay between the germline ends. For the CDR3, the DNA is TGCAGCTTCTCGGGGGGCTCGATAGAGACCCAGTACTTC. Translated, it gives CSFSGGSIETQYF.

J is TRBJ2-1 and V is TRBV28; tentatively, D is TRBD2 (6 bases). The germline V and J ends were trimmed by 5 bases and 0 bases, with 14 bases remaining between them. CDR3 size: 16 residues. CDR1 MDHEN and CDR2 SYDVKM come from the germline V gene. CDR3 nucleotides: TGTGCCAGCAGTCGATTGGCGGGAAGCTCCTACAATGAGCAGTTCTTC. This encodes CASSRLAGSSYNEQFF.

The CDR3 DNA reads as TGTGCCAGCAGCGATGGGGGATTCTCCTACGAGCAGTACTTC. It yields the protein CASSDGGFSYEQYF. The chain has TRBV9 and TRBJ2-7, with D perhaps being TRBD1 or TRBD2 (5 bases each). Trimming shortened V by 3 bases and J by 0 bases, and 10 bases separated the two germline ends. Germline CDR1 reads SGDLS; CDR2 reads YYNGEE. CDR3 size: 14 residues.

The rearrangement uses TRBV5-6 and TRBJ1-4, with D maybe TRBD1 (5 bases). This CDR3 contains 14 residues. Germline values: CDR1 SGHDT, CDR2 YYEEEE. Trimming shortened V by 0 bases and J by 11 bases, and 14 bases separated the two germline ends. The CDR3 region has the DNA TGTGCCAGCAGCTTGGGAAGGGACTTCGGGAAACTGTTTTTT. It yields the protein CASSLGRDFGKLFF.

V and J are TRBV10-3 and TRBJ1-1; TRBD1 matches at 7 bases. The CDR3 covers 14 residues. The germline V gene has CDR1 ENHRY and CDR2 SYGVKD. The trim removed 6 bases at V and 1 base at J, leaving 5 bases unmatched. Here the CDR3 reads CAIRSGTANTEAFF. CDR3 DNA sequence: TGTGCCATCAGGTCCGGGACAGCGAACACTGAAGCTTTCTTT.

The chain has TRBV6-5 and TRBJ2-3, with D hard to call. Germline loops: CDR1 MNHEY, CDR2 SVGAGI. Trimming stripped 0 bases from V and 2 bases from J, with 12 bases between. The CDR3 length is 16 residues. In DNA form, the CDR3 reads TGTGCCAGCAGTTACTCGGGCAGCCATTCCACAGATACGCAGTATTTT. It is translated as CASSYSGSHSTDTQYF.

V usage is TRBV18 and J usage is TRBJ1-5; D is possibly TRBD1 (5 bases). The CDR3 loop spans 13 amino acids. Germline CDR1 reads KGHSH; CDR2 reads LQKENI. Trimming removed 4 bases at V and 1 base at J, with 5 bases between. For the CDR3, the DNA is TGTGCCAGCTCACGACAGAGCAATCAGCCCCAGCATTTT. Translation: CASSRQSNQPQHF.

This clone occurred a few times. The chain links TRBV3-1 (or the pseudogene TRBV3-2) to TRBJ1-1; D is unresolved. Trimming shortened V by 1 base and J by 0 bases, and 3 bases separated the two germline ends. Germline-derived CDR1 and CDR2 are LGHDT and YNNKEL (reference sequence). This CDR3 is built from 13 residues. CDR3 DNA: TGTGCCAGCAGCCAAGGAGTGAACACTGAAGCTTTCTTT. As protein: CASSQGVNTEAFF.

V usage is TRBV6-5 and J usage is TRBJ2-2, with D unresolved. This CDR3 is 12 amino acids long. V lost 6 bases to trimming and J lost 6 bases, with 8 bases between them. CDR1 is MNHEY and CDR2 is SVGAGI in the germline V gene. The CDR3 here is CASRSFSGELFF. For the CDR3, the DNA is TGTGCCAGCAGATCCTTTTCCGGGGAGCTGTTTTTT.

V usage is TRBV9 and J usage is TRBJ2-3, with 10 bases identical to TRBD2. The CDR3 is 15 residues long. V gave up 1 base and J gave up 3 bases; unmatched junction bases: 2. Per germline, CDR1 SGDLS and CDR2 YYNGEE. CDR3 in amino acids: CASSVSSGSTDTQYF. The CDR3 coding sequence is TGTGCCAGCAGCGTATCTAGCGGGAGTACAGATACGCAGTATTTT. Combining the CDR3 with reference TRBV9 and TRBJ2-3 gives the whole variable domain DSGVTQTPKHLITATGQRVTLRCSPRSGDLSVYWYQQSLDQGLQFLIQYYNGEERAKGNILERFSAQQFPDLHSELNLSSLELGDSALYFCASSVSSGSTDTQYFGPGTRLTVL.

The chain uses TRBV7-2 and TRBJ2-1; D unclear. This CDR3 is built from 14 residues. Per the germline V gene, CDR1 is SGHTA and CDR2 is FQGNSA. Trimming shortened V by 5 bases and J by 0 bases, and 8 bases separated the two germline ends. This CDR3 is CASSVPGSYNEQFF. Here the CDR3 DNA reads TGTGCCAGCAGCGTACCCGGCTCCTACAATGAGCAGTTCTTC.